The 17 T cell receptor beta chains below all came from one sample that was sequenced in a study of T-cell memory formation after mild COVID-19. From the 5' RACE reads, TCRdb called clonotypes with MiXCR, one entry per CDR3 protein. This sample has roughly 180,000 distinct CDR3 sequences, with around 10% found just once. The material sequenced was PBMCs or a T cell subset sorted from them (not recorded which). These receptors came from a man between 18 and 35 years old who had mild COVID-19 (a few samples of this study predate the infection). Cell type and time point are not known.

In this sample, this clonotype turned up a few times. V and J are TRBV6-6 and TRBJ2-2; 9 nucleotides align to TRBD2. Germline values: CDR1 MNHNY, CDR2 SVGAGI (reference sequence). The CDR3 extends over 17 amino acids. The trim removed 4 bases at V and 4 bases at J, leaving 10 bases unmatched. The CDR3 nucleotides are TGTGCCAGCAGTTCCCCGGGTAGCGGGGGCCTCACCGGGGAGCTGTTTTTT. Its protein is CASSSPGSGGLTGELFF.

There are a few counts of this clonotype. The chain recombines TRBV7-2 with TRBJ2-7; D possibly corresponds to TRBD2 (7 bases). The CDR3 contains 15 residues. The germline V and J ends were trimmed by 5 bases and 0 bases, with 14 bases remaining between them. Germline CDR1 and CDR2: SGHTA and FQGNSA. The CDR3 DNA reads TGTGCCAGCAGCCAAGGGGGGGCTGTCTCCTACGAGCAGTACTTC. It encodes CASSQGGAVSYEQYF. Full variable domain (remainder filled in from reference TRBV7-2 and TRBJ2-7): GAGVSQSPSNKVTEKGKDVELRCDPISGHTALYWYRQSLGQGLEFLIYFQGNSAPDKSGLPSDRFSAERTGGSVSTLTIQRTQQEDSAVYLCASSQGGAVSYEQYFGPGTRLTVT.

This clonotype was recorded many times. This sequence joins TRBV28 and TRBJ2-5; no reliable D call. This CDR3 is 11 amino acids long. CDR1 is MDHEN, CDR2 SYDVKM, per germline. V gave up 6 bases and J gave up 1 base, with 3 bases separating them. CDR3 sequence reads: CASSRQETQYF. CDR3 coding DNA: TGTGCCAGCAGCCGCCAAGAGACCCAGTACTTC. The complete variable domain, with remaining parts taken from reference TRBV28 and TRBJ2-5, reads DVKVTQSSRYLVKRTGEKVFLECVQDMDHENMFWYRQDPGLGLRLIYFSYDVKMKEKGDIPEGYSVSREKKERFSLILESASTNQTSMYLCASSRQETQYFGPGTRLLVL.

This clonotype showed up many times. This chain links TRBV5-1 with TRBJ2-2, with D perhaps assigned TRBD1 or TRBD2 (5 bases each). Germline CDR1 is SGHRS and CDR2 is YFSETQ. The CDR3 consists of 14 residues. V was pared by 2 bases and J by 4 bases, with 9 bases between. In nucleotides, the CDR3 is TGCGCCAGCAGCTTAGCCGGGACCACCGGGGAGCTGTTTTTT. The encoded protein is CASSLAGTTGELFF. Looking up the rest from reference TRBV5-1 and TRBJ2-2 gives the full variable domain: KAGVTQTPRYLIKTRGQQVTLSCSPISGHRSVSWYQQTPGQGLQFLFEYFSETQRNKGNFPGRFSGRQFSNSRSEMNVSTLELGDSALYLCASSLAGTTGELFFGEGSRLTVL.

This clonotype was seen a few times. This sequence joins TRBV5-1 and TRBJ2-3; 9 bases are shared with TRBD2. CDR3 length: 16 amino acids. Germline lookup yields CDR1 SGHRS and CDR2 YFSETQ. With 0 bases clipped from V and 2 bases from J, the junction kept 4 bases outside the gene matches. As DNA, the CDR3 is TGCGCCAGCAGCTTGGACCCTAGCGGGAACACAGATACGCAGTATTTT. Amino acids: CASSLDPSGNTDTQYF.

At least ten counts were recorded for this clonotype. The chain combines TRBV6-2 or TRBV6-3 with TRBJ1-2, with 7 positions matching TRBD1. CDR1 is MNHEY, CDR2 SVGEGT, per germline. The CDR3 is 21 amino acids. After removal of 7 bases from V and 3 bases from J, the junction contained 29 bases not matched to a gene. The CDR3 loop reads CASTLLWDSWISGARHYGYTF. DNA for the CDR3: TGTGCCAGCACCCTTTTATGGGACAGCTGGATATCAGGGGCGCGTCACTATGGCTACACCTTC.

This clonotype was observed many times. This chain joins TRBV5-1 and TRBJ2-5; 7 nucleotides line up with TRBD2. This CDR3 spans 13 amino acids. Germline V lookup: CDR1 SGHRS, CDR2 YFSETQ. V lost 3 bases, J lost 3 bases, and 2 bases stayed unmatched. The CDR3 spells CASSSAGEETQYF. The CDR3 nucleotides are TGCGCCAGCAGCTCGGCGGGGGAAGAGACCCAGTACTTC. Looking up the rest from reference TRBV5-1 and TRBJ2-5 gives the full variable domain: KAGVTQTPRYLIKTRGQQVTLSCSPISGHRSVSWYQQTPGQGLQFLFEYFSETQRNKGNFPGRFSGRQFSNSRSEMNVSTLELGDSALYLCASSSAGEETQYFGPGTRLLVL.

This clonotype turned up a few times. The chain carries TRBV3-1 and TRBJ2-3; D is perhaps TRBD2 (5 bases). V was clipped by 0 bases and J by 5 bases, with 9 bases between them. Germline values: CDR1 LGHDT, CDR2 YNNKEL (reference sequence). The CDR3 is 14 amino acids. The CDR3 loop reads CASSQEVGRDTQYF. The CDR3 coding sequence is TGTGCCAGCAGCCAAGAAGTGGGGAGAGATACGCAGTATTTT.

The CDR3 here is CASISRTAGRYEQYF. DNA of the CDR3: TGTGCCAGCATTAGCCGGACGGCCGGGAGGTACGAGCAGTACTTC. The J gene is TRBJ2-7, the V gene TRBV6-2 or TRBV6-3; 7 nucleotides align to TRBD2. This CDR3 is built from 15 residues. Trimming cost V 7 bases and J 4 bases; bases outside gene matches: 13. Germline-derived CDR1 and CDR2 are MNHEY and SVGEGT.

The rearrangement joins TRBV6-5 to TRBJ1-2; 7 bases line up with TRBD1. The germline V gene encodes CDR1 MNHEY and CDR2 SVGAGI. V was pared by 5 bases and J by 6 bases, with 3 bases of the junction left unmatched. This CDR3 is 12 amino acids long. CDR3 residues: CASSERGHGYTF. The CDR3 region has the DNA TGTGCCAGCAGTGAAAGGGGGCATGGCTACACCTTC.

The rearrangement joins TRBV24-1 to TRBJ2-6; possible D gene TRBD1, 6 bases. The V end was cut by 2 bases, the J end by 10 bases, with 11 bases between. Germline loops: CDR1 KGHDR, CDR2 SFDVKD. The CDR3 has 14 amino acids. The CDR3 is CATSDSWTDNVLTF. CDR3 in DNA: TGTGCCACCAGTGATTCTTGGACAGATAACGTCCTGACTTTC.

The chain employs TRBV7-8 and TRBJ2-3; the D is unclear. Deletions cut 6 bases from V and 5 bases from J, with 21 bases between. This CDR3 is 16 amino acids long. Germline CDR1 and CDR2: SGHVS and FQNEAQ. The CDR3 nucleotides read TGTGCCAGCAGTTATAGTGGATGGAATAAGGGAGATACGCAGTATTTT. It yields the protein CASSYSGWNKGDTQYF.

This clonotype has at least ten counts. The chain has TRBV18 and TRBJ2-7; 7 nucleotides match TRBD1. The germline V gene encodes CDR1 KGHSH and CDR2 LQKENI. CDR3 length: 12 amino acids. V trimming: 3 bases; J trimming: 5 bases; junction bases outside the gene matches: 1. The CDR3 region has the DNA TGTGCCAGCTCACCCCAGGGGGACGAGCAGTACTTC. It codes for CASSPQGDEQYF.

The CDR3 loop is CATQDIAYEQYV. The CDR3 nucleotides are TGTGCCACACAGGACATAGCCTACGAGCAGTACGTC. V and J are TRBV6-1 and TRBJ2-7; perhaps TRBD1 as D (5 bases). Germline assignment: CDR1 MNHNS and CDR2 SASEGT. V lost 10 bases to trimming and J lost 2 bases, with 12 bases between them. The CDR3 has 12 amino acids.

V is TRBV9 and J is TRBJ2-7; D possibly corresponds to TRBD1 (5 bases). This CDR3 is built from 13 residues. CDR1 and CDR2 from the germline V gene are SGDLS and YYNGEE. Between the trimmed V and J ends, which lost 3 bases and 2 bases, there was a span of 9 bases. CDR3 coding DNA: TGTGCCAGCAGCGGGGGCCCTACCTACGAGCAGTACTTC. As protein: CASSGGPTYEQYF.

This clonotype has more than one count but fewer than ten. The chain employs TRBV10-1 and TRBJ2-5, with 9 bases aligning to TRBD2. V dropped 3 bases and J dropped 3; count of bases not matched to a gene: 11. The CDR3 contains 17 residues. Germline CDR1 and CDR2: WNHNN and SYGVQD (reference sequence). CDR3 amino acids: CASSEYSGLAGKETQYF. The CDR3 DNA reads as TGCGCCAGCAGTGAATATTCCGGGCTAGCGGGGAAAGAGACCCAGTACTTC.

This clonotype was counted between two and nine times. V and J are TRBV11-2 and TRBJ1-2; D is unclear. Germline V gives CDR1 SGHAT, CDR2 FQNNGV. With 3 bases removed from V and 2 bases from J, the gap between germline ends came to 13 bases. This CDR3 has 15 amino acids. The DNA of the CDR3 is TGTGCCAGCAGCTTCGACCCTTCCGAAAACTATGGCTACACCTTC. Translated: CASSFDPSENYGYTF. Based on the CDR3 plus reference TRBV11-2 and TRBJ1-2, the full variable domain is EAGVAQSPRYKIIEKRQSVAFWCNPISGHATLYWYQQILGQGPKLLIQFQNNGVVDDSQLPKDRFSAERLKGVDSTLKIQPAKLEDSAVYLCASSFDPSENYGYTFGSGTRLTVV.